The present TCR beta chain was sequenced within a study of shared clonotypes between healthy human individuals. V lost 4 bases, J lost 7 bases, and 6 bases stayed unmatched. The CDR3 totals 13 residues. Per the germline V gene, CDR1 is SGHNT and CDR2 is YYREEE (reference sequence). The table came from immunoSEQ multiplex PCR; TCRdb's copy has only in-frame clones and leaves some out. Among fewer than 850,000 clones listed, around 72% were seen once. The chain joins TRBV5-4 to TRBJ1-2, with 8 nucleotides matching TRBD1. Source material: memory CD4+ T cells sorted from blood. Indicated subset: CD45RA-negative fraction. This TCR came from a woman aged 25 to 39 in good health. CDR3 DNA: TGTGCCAGCAGCCACAAACAGGGGGGTGGCTACACCTTC. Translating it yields CASSHKQGGGYTF.